Described below is a single T cell receptor beta chain sequence and its context. This clonotype was detected many times. It has no known antigen specificity. No clone much larger than this one lies a single base away; base qualities are absent. This specimen's time point label, interpreted: before trial treatment. The donors came from RACIN, which was a single-arm phase I dose-escalation trial that paired nivolumab and ipilimumab with aspirin, low-dose cyclophosphamide and low-dose radiotherapy. Patients with advanced, TIL-negative solid tumors were considered eligible. V sheds 0 bases and J sheds 2 bases, leaving 9 bases between their ends. CDR1 and CDR2 are read off the germline V gene as LGHNA and YNFKEQ. Including cysteine and phenylalanine, the CDR3 has 15 amino acids. The DNA shown is the 45-base CDR3, in frame from base 1. The sequencer listed for this sample is Illumina HiSeq 2500. Superscript III and a set of TRAV- and TRBV-specific primers were used to synthesize first-strand cDNA, so that both TCRalpha and TCRbeta chains were covered. TCRs were amplified for about 22 PCR cycles with Phusion, using a constant-region primer paired with the adapter attached to the V primers. The isolated mRNA was amplified using the MessageAmp II aRNA Amplification Kit, with in vitro transcription performed for around 16 hours at 37 degrees C. The Dynabeads mRNA DIRECT Purification Kit was used to isolate mRNA for TCR sequencing. Indexed Illumina adapters were added in a second Phusion PCR of about 24 cycles, and the PCR products were purified with AMPure XP beads. The authors' pipeline ran thus. Using custom Perl scripts, TCR sequences that encoded the same protein were pooled, out-of-frame sequences were dropped, and the abundance of each clonotype was calculated. TCR sequences supported by only a single read were excluded from analysis. The metrics used to describe the repertoires included Shannon entropy, Gini index, clonality, richness, and the frequency of TCRs shared between repertoires. TCRdb reran the public reads through fastp at Q25 and MiXCR, keeping productive beta chains. Each CDR3 protein gets just one entry, which takes the most common genes and DNA from the rows behind it. It is TCRdb's table, rather than the study itself, that gives the V and J calls and clone size. A total of 75,000 to 95,000 distinct CDR3 sequences appear in this sample, approximately 17% of them only once. The ten largest make up 4.5% to 7.5% of the sample.

This sample is drawn from a study of low-dose radiotherapy and immunotherapy resistance in tumors (dated by TCRdb to the early 2020s). About the investigation overall: Patients in Cohort 1 were given 0.5 Gy per fraction every 2 weeks, and the prescribed total PTV dose was 6.5 Gy. In Cohort 2, 1 Gy per fraction was delivered every two weeks, for a total of 13 Gy over 26 weeks. Nivolumab was administered intravenously as a 240 mg flat dose every two weeks, and ipilimumab was administered intravenously at 1 mg/kg every six weeks. Cyclophosphamide 200 mg/m2 was administered intravenously every two weeks, one day before each radiation and immunotherapy administration. Starting on cycle 1 day 1, patients took 300 mg of aspirin by mouth once daily for four cycles. Trial participants were not randomized into treatment groups. Eight patients were included in the translational analysis: three from the first dose cohort and the first five from the second dose cohort.

The sequencing used PBMCs, collected before treatment. The rearrangement joined TRBV4-2 to TRBJ2-3; no D segment can be confidently identified. The clonotype was recovered from a male donor with prostate cancer. The CDR3 reads CASSQDNHYTDTQYF. The DNA sequence reads TGTGCCAGCAGCCAAGATAACCACTACACAGATACGCAGTATTTT.